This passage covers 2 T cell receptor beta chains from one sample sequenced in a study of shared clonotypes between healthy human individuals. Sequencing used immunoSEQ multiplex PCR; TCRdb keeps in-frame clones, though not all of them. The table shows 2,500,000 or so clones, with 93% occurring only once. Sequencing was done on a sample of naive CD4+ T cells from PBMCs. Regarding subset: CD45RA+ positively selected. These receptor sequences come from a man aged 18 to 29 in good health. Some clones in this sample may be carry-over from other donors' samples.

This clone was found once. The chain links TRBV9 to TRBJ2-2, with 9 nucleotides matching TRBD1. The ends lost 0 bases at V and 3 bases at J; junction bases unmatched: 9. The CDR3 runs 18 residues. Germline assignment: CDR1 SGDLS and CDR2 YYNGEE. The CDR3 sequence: CASSVATRGQGYTGELFF. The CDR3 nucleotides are TGTGCCAGCAGCGTAGCTACGAGGGGACAGGGTTACACCGGGGAGCTGTTTTTT.

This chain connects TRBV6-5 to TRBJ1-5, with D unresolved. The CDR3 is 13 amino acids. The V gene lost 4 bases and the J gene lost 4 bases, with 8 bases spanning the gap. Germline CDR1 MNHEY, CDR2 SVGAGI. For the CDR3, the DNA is TGTGCCAGCAGTTTGAACCGAAATCAGCCCCAGCATTTT. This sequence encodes CASSLNRNQPQHF.